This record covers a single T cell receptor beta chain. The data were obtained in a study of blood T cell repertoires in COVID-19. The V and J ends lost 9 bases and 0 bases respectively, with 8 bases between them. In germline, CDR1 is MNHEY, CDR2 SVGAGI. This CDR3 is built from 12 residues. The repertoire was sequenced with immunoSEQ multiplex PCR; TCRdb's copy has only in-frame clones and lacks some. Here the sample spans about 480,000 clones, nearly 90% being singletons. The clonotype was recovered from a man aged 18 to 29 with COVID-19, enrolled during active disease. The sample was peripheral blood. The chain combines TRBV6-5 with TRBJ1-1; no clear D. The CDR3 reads CASGRMNTEAFF. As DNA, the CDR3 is TGTGCCAGTGGCAGGATGAACACTGAAGCTTTCTTT.